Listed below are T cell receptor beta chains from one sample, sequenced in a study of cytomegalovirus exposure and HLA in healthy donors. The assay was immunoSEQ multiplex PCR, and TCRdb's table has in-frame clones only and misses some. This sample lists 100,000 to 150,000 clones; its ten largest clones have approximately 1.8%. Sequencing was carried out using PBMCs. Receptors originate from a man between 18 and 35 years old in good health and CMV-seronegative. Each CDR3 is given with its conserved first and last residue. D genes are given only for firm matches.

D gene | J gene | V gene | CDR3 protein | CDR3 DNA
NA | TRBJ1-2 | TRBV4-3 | CASSSDGVTNYGYTF | TGCGCCAGCAGCTCCGACGGGGTTACTAACTATGGCTACACCTTC
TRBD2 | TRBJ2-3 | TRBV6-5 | CASSYGLAVTDTQYF | TGTGCCAGCAGTTATGGACTAGCGGTAACAGATACGCAGTATTTT
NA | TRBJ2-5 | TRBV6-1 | CASSRDRWEFGTQYF | TGTGCCAGCAGCCGAGACAGGTGGGAATTCGGGACCCAGTACTTC
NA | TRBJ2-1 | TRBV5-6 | CASSRDRDFINEQFF | TGTGCCAGCAGTAGAGACCGGGACTTCATTAATGAGCAGTTCTTC
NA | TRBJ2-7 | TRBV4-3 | CASSQVRQGYEQYF | TGCGCCAGCAGCCAAGTGCGCCAGGGCTACGAGCAGTACTTC
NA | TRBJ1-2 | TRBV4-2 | CASSQATDYGYTF | TGTGCCAGCAGCCAAGCAACAGACTATGGCTACACCTTC
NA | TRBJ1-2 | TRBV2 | CASSLRLSNYGYTF | TGTGCCAGCAGTTTAAGACTTTCTAACTATGGCTACACCTTC
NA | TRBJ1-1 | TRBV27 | CASSDQGFQNTEAFF | TGTGCCAGCAGTGACCAGGGCTTCCAGAACACTGAAGCTTTCTTT
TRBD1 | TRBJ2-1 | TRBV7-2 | CASSLTGGNEQFF | TGTGCCAGCAGCCTAACAGGGGGTAATGAGCAGTTCTTC
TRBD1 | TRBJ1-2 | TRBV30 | CAWGQGAGYGYTF | TGTGCCTGGGGACAGGGGGCAGGATATGGCTACACCTTC
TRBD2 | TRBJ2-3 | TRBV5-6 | CASSLDLAGVPDTQYF | TGTGCCAGCAGCTTAGATCTAGCGGGGGTCCCAGATACGCAGTATTTT
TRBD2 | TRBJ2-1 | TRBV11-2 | CASSPRFGLAENYNEQFF | TGTGCCAGCAGCCCCCGATTTGGGCTAGCGGAGAACTACAATGAGCAGTTCTTC
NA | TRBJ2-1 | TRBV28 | CASSSTGYNEQFF | TGTGCCAGCAGTTCAACAGGGTACAATGAGCAGTTCTTC
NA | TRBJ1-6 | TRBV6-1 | CASSEGYFNSPLHF | TGTGCCAGCAGTGAAGGATACTTTAATTCACCCCTCCACTTT
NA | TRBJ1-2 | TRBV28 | CASSLGGPRGYTF | TGTGCCAGCAGTTTGGGTGGGCCCCGTGGCTACACCTTC
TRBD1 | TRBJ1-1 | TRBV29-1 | CSVDRGLVEAFF | TGCAGCGTGGACAGGGGGTTAGTCGAAGCTTTCTTT
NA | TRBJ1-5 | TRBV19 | CASTHNRGVFTNQPQHF | TGTGCCAGTACCCACAACCGGGGAGTTTTTACCAATCAGCCCCAGCATTTT
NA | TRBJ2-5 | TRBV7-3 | CASSYRVQETQYF | TGTGCCAGCAGCTACAGGGTCCAAGAGACCCAGTACTTC
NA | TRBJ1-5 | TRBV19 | CASSAGLLSNQPQHF | TGTGCCAGTAGCGCAGGGTTGTTAAGCAATCAGCCCCAGCATTTT
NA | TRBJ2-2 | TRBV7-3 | CASSAGGAQAGELFF | TGTGCCAGCAGCGCTGGGGGGGCTCAGGCCGGGGAGCTGTTTTTT
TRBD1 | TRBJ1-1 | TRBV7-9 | CASSDRGYSDFF | TGTGCCAGCAGCGACAGGGGGTACAGCGATTTCTTT
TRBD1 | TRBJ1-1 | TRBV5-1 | CASSPDRGSAEAFF | TGCGCCAGCAGTCCGGACAGGGGTTCGGCTGAAGCTTTCTTT
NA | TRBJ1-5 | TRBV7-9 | CASSVGQVGQPQHF | TGTGCCAGCAGCGTAGGACAAGTAGGACAGCCCCAGCATTTT
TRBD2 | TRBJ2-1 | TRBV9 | CASSASGTSGRNEQFF | TGTGCCAGCAGCGCGTCAGGGACTAGCGGGAGAAATGAGCAGTTCTTC
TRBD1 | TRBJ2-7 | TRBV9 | CASSVSPGTGSYEQYF | TGTGCCAGCAGCGTATCACCCGGGACAGGATCCTACGAGCAGTACTTC
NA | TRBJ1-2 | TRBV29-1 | CSVSSGLNYTF | TGCAGCGTTTCATCAGGGTTGAACTACACCTTC